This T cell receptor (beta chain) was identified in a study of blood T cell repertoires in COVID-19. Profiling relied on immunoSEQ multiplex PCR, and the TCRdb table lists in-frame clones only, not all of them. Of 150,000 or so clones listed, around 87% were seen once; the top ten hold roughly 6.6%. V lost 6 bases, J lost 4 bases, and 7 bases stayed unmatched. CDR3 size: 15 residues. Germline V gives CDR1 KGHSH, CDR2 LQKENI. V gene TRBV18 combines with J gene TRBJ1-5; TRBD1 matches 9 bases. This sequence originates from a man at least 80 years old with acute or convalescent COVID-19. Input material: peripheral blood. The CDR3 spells CASSPRQGENQPQHF. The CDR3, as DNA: TGTGCCAGCTCGCCGAGACAGGGGGAAAATCAGCCCCAGCATTTT.